Below are 5 T cell receptor beta chains sequenced from a single sample in a study of brain T cells in children with intractable seizures. Assay: immunoSEQ multiplex PCR; the TCRdb copy retains only in-frame clones and omits some. The data contain tens of thousands of clones, 93% of them seen just once; the ten biggest clones take up over 1.5%. Here the sequenced sample was peripheral blood, taken at surgery. The receptors shown here come from a boy younger than two with tuberous sclerosis and intractable seizures.

To note about this clone: The sample carries other DNA sequences with the same CDR3. The chain employs TRBV5-1 and TRBJ2-5; tentatively, D is TRBD1 or TRBD2 (5 bases each). Deletions cut 0 bases from V and 5 bases from J, with 8 bases between. Germline CDR1 is SGHRS and CDR2 is YFSETQ. This CDR3 is built from 13 residues. CDR3 DNA sequence: TGCGCCAGCAGCTTGGTGGGGGAGGAGACCCAGTACTTC. Amino acids: CASSLVGEETQYF.

On this clone itself: A read error may account for a junction end that differs from germline. The chain employs TRBV6-5 and TRBJ2-7; D is possibly TRBD1 (6 bases). CDR1 is MNHEY, CDR2 SVGAGI, per germline. The CDR3 has 16 residues. The chain's CDR3 is CASSNSGAFQAYEQYF. The CDR3 bases are TGTGCCAGCAGTAACTCAGGGGCCTTCCAAGCCTACGAGCAGTACTTC.

The V call is TRBV27, the J call TRBJ1-1, with 8 bases matching TRBD1. The germline gives CDR1 MNHEY, CDR2 SMNVEV (reference sequence). The CDR3 runs to 16 residues. The V and J ends lost 6 bases and 2 bases, in that order; junction bases with no gene match: 11. As DNA, the CDR3 is TGTGCCAGCAGCTTAGGCCGGGACAGGCTAAACACTGAAGCTTTCTTT. This codes for CASSLGRDRLNTEAFF.

CDR3 sequence reads: CASSQEPGLYLVLAKNIQYF. CDR3 bases: TGCGCCAGCAGCCAAGAGCCGGGACTTTACCTTGTTTTAGCCAAAAACATTCAGTACTTC. V and J are TRBV4-1 and TRBJ2-4, with TRBD2 as a possible D gene (6 bases). Germline loops: CDR1 MGHRA, CDR2 YSYEKL. V lost 0 bases to trimming and J lost 0 bases, with 21 bases between them. The CDR3 runs to 20 residues.

The gene calls are TRBV9 and TRBJ2-3, with TRBD2 matching 9 bases. CDR3 length equals 17 residues. V dropped 0 bases and J dropped 2; count of bases not matched to a gene: 7. Germline CDR1 reads SGDLS; CDR2 reads YYNGEE. DNA for the CDR3: TGTGCCAGCAGCGTAGGAGCTAGCGGGACCTCCACAGATACGCAGTATTTT. Amino acids: CASSVGASGTSTDTQYF.